The 26 T cell receptor beta chains below were found in one sample sequenced in a study of blood T cell repertoires in COVID-19. Sequencing used immunoSEQ multiplex PCR; TCRdb keeps in-frame clones, though not all of them. The sample holds 60,000 to 85,000 clones; roughly 84% are singletons and the top ten take 9.5% to 13%. The source material was peripheral blood. These receptor sequences come from a man in his 60s with COVID-19, enrolled during active disease.

CDR3 protein: CAWGYVGGGYTF. The CDR3, as DNA: TGTGCCTGGGGATACGTGGGAGGTGGCTACACCTTC. This rearrangement joins TRBV30 to TRBJ1-2; D gene uncertain. Germline V lookup: CDR1 GTSNPN, CDR2 SVGIG (reference sequence). The CDR3 extends over 12 amino acids. Deletions cut 5 bases from V and 7 bases from J, with 14 bases between. Drawing the rest from reference TRBV30 and TRBJ1-2, the complete variable domain is SQTIHQWPATLVQPVGSPLSLECTVEGTSNPNLYWYRQAAGRGLQLLFYSVGIGQISSEVPQNLSASRPQDRQFILSSKKLLLSDSGFYLCAWGYVGGGYTFGSGTRLTVV.

The chain combines TRBV9 with TRBJ2-1; the D gene is possibly TRBD2 (5 bases). V lost 3 bases and J lost 2, with 12 bases in between. Germline V gene sequence: CDR1 SGDLS, CDR2 YYNGEE. The CDR3 runs 15 residues. CDR3 nucleotides: TGTGCCAGCAGCGATAGCGAGACCGCCTACAATGAGCAGTTCTTC. Amino acids: CASSDSETAYNEQFF.

The CDR3 sequence is CASRRTSGAVEQFF. CDR3 bases: TGTGCCAGCAGACGGACTAGCGGGGCAGTCGAGCAGTTCTTC. This rearrangement joins TRBV7-3 to TRBJ2-1; 12 bases align to TRBD2. From germline, CDR1 is SGHTA and CDR2 FQGTGA. The CDR3 sequence is 14 residues long. V was clipped by 6 bases and J by 10 bases; unmatched bases: 7.

The chain recombines TRBV5-4 with TRBJ2-1, with D perhaps matching TRBD1 (5 bases). V was cut by 4 bases and J by 0 bases, with 26 bases left in between. The CDR3 sequence is 20 residues long. Germline CDR1 is SGHNT and CDR2 is YYREEE (reference sequence). This CDR3 is CASSPGGRVLKGSSYNEQFF. The CDR3 bases are TGTGCCAGCAGCCCTGGCGGTCGGGTTTTAAAGGGGTCCTCCTACAATGAGCAGTTCTTC.

The chain is built from TRBV18 and TRBJ1-6, with D tentatively TRBD1 (6 bases). Germline-derived CDR1 and CDR2 are KGHSH and LQKENI. CDR3 length: 15 amino acids. Trimming removed 0 bases from V and 9 bases from J, with 12 bases in between. CDR3 sequence (DNA): TGTGCCAGCTCACCACCCCAGGGGTCGGGTTCACCCCTCCACTTT. Its protein is CASSPPQGSGSPLHF.

The chain couples TRBV18 to TRBJ1-2, with 7 bases aligning to TRBD1. CDR3 length equals 14 residues. Looked up from germline, CDR1 is KGHSH and CDR2 is LQKENI. The V segment lost 5 bases and the J segment 4 bases; nucleotides outside the gene matches: 7. The CDR3 region has the DNA TGTGCCAGCTCAGAGGGACAGATTTTCTATGGCTACACCTTC. It translates to CASSEGQIFYGYTF.

This clone has a handful of counts. The genes are TRBV30 and TRBJ1-2; the match to TRBD1 covers 7 bases. The J segment lost 5 bases and the V segment lost 2 bases, leaving 17 bases of the junction unmatched. Germline assignment: CDR1 GTSNPN and CDR2 SVGIG (reference sequence). CDR3 length equals 17 residues. CDR3 bases: TGTGCCTGGAGTCGCTCTGGACAGGAGGCTTTATTATATGGCTACACCTTC. As protein: CAWSRSGQEALLYGYTF.

The V gene is TRBV15, the J gene TRBJ1-2; no firm D call. Looked up from germline, CDR1 is LNHNV and CDR2 is YYDKDF (reference sequence). This CDR3 region has 14 residues. V was pared by 3 bases and J by 2 bases, with 10 bases between. The CDR3 here is CATSSRTGNYGYTF. The CDR3 region has the DNA TGTGCCACCAGCAGTAGGACGGGGAACTATGGCTACACCTTC.

This clone appeared a few times. The chain's CDR3 is CASSYYEKLFF. The DNA for the CDR3 is TGTGCCAGCAGCTACTATGAAAAACTGTTTTTT. The chain has TRBV7-2 and TRBJ1-4; D gene ambiguous. Trimming removed 4 bases at V and 6 bases at J, with 3 bases between. Germline lookup yields CDR1 SGHTA and CDR2 FQGNSA. The CDR3 has 11 residues.

This chain connects TRBV30 to TRBJ2-7, with 10 positions matching TRBD1. CDR3 length: 12 residues. The ends lost 5 bases at V and 6 bases at J; junction bases unmatched: 4. The germline CDR1 and CDR2 sequences are GTSNPN and SVGIG (reference sequence). CDR3 nucleotides: TGTGCCTGGGGGGACAGGGGACGCGAGCAGTACTTC. Translated: CAWGDRGREQYF. The whole variable domain, filled in from reference TRBV30 and TRBJ2-7, reads SQTIHQWPATLVQPVGSPLSLECTVEGTSNPNLYWYRQAAGRGLQLLFYSVGIGQISSEVPQNLSASRPQDRQFILSSKKLLLSDSGFYLCAWGDRGREQYFGPGTRLTVT.

The chain links TRBV4-1 to TRBJ1-6; weak D call: TRBD1 (6 bases). CDR1 is MGHRA, CDR2 YSYEKL, per germline. The CDR3 is made up of 16 amino acids. V dropped 2 bases and J dropped 0 bases, with 8 bases sitting between them. CDR3 loop: CASSQQGNSYNSPLHF. In DNA form, the CDR3 reads TGCGCCAGCAGCCAACAGGGGAACTCCTATAATTCACCCCTCCACTTT.

The chain carries TRBV6-5 and TRBJ2-1; TRBD2 agrees at 9 bases. The J segment lost 9 bases and the V segment lost 7 bases, leaving 10 bases of the junction unmatched. The CDR3 consists of 14 residues. Germline V gives CDR1 MNHEY, CDR2 SVGAGI. CDR3 region: CASTDSGSWGEQFF. The CDR3 DNA reads TGTGCCAGCACGGATAGCGGGAGTTGGGGTGAGCAGTTCTTC.

The chain is built from TRBV6-5 and TRBJ2-7; TRBD2 matches 8 bases. The germline CDR1 and CDR2 sequences are MNHEY and SVGAGI. The CDR3 runs 15 residues. Losses at the gene ends were 2 bases for V and 5 bases for J; bases not matched to a gene: 8. CDR3 bases: TGTGCCAGCAGTTACGAAGGACTAGCTGGAAACGAGCAGTACTTC. As protein: CASSYEGLAGNEQYF.

V is TRBV18 and J is TRBJ1-1; no definite D call. The CDR3 totals 14 residues. The V end lost 0 bases, the J end lost 1 base, and 6 bases lay between the germline ends. Germline V CDR1 and CDR2: KGHSH, LQKENI. The CDR3 nucleotides read TGTGCCAGCTCACCACCCAGATCGAACACTGAAGCTTTCTTT. Translating gives CASSPPRSNTEAFF. Together with reference TRBV18 and TRBJ1-1, the CDR3 gives the full variable domain: NAGVMQNPRHLVRRRGQEARLRCSPMKGHSHVYWYRQLPEEGLKFMVYLQKENIIDESGMPKERFSAEFPKEGPSILRIQQVVRGDSAAYFCASSPPRSNTEAFFGQGTRLTVV.

The V call is TRBV5-1, the J call TRBJ2-2; the match to TRBD2 covers 7 bases. Germline assignment: CDR1 SGHRS and CDR2 YFSETQ. Trimming cost V 4 bases and J 2 bases; bases outside gene matches: 5. The CDR3 has 15 residues. The CDR3 bases are TGCGCCAGCAGCCCGCTAGCGGAAAACACCGGGGAGCTGTTTTTT. It specifies CASSPLAENTGELFF.

The chain links TRBV6-5 to TRBJ1-4; TRBD1 agrees at 7 bases. The CDR3 runs to 14 residues. J gave up 1 base and V 4 bases, and 0 bases lay outside the gene matches. Germline CDR1 is MNHEY and CDR2 is SVGAGI. Here the CDR3 DNA reads TGTGCCAGCAGTTGGGACAGAACTAATGAAAAACTGTTTTTT. This translates into CASSWDRTNEKLFF.

The chain employs TRBV7-2 and TRBJ1-2, with D uncertain. V gave up 4 bases and J gave up 5 bases, with 11 bases separating them. The CDR3 sequence is 13 residues long. Germline V gene lookup returns CDR1 SGHTA and CDR2 FQGNSA. The chain's CDR3 is CASSSQRGYGYTF. CDR3 coding DNA: TGTGCCAGCAGCTCACAACGGGGTTATGGCTACACCTTC. Supplemented by reference TRBV7-2 and TRBJ1-2, the full variable domain reads GAGVSQSPSNKVTEKGKDVELRCDPISGHTALYWYRQSLGQGLEFLIYFQGNSAPDKSGLPSDRFSAERTGGSVSTLTIQRTQQEDSAVYLCASSSQRGYGYTFGSGTRLTVV.

The J gene is TRBJ2-3, the V gene TRBV2; weak D call: TRBD2 (6 bases). The CDR3 extends over 13 amino acids. V lost 4 bases to trimming and J lost 5 bases, with 10 bases between them. Germline V gene sequence: CDR1 SNHLY, CDR2 FYNNEI. CDR3 amino acids: CASSAGEVDTQYF. The CDR3 coding sequence is TGTGCCAGCAGTGCTGGGGAGGTAGATACGCAGTATTTT.

V and J are TRBV11-1 and TRBJ2-2; D unclear. The CDR3 extends over 15 amino acids. V shed 1 base and J shed 0 bases, with 6 bases lying between them. Germline V lookup: CDR1 SGHAT, CDR2 FQDESV (reference sequence). CDR3 loop: CASSLEQANTGELFF. For the CDR3, the DNA is TGTGCCAGCAGCTTAGAACAAGCGAACACCGGGGAGCTGTTTTTT.

This sequence joins TRBV30 and TRBJ2-3; TRBD1 matches 9 bases. V shed 4 bases and J 2 bases; nucleotides not matched to a gene: 1. CDR3 length equals 13 residues. The germline CDR1 and CDR2 sequences are GTSNPN and SVGIG (reference sequence). The CDR3 coding sequence is TGTGCCTGGATACAGGGGGCCACAGATACGCAGTATTTT. Protein: CAWIQGATDTQYF.

V usage is TRBV19 and J usage is TRBJ2-1; 7 bases are a match to TRBD2. Trimming cost V 1 base and J 4 bases; bases outside gene matches: 10. CDR3 length: 17 residues. Germline CDR1 is LNHDA and CDR2 is SQIVND (reference sequence). CDR3 DNA sequence: TGTGCCAGTAGTATAGCAGCTCCTAGCGGCCCTTACAATGAGCAGTTCTTC. It codes for CASSIAAPSGPYNEQFF.

This CDR3 reads CASSGQGAGAEAFF. The CDR3 DNA is TGTGCCAGCTCGGGACAGGGGGCTGGGGCTGAAGCTTTCTTT. J is TRBJ1-1 and V is TRBV19, with 12 nucleotides matching TRBD1. The CDR3 runs to 14 residues. Germline V gene lookup returns CDR1 LNHDA and CDR2 SQIVND (reference sequence). J gave up 6 bases and V 9 bases, and 8 bases lay outside the gene matches.

This rearrangement joins TRBV9 to TRBJ2-3; 7 bases are shared with TRBD1. This CDR3 is 16 amino acids long. Germline V lookup: CDR1 SGDLS, CDR2 YYNGEE. J lost 3 bases, V lost 3 bases, and 10 bases had no gene match. CDR3 amino acids: CASSDFDRVETDTQYF. DNA of the CDR3: TGTGCCAGCAGCGATTTTGACAGGGTGGAGACAGATACGCAGTATTTT.

The chain uses TRBV5-5 and TRBJ2-4; a weak D match, TRBD1 (5 bases). V was pared by 0 bases and J by 0 bases, with 13 bases between. The germline V gene encodes CDR1 SGHKS and CDR2 YYEKEE (reference sequence). There are 17 residues in the CDR3. CDR3 nucleotide sequence: TGTGCCAGCAGCTTGGGTCCGACAGACCTAGCCAAAAACATTCAGTACTTC. Its protein product is CASSLGPTDLAKNIQYF.

The V gene is TRBV12-3 or TRBV12-4, the J gene TRBJ2-7; D unclear. The CDR3 sequence is 11 residues long. V gave up 1 base and J gave up 7 bases, with 5 bases separating them. The CDR3 loop is CASSLVREQYF. As DNA, the CDR3 is TGTGCCAGCAGTTTAGTGAGGGAGCAGTACTTC.

Here the CDR3 DNA reads TGTGCCAGCAGCTTATGGACAGGGCGGTCACCCCTCCACTTT. Its translation: CASSLWTGRSPLHF. V is TRBV5-6 and J is TRBJ1-6, with 8 bases lining up with TRBD1. This CDR3 is 14 amino acids long. V was pared by 2 bases and J by 10 bases, with 5 bases of the junction left unmatched. Germline V gives CDR1 SGHDT, CDR2 YYEEEE.